What follows are 25 T cell receptor beta chains derived from one specimen sequenced in a study of T cell changes during pregnancy in multiple sclerosis. Repertoires were generated with immunoSEQ multiplex PCR, while TCRdb's copy carries only in-frame clones and drops some. The table has 40,000 to 45,000 clones, roughly 89% seen once. Material: CD4+ T cells from peripheral blood mononuclear cells, obtained in the first trimester of pregnancy. These receptors all stem from a female donor with multiple sclerosis, enrolled in a pregnancy study.

The gene calls are TRBV29-1 and TRBJ2-1, with TRBD2 matching over 7 bases. Per germline, CDR1 SQVTM and CDR2 ANQGSEA. J gave up 5 bases and V 5 bases, and 9 bases lay outside the gene matches. This CDR3 contains 14 residues. The CDR3 region is CSVFRGSIDNEQFF. CDR3 nucleotides: TGCAGCGTTTTTCGCGGGAGTATCGACAATGAGCAGTTCTTC.

This chain connects TRBV2 to TRBJ2-7, with D possibly TRBD1 on 5 matching bases. The CDR3 runs to 13 residues. Trimming pared 3 bases from V and 3 bases from J, leaving 9 bases between. From germline, CDR1 is SNHLY and CDR2 FYNNEI. DNA for the CDR3: TGTGCCAGCAGTGAGAGGACACTCTACGAGCAGTACTTC. It yields the protein CASSERTLYEQYF.

V and J are TRBV6-5 and TRBJ1-2; possibly TRBD1 for D (6 bases). V was cut by 4 bases and J by 8 bases, with 14 bases left in between. Germline assignment: CDR1 MNHEY and CDR2 SVGAGI. The CDR3 is 13 amino acids. In DNA form, the CDR3 reads TGTGCCAGCAGTTTAAGGGCAGGGGACGGCTACACCTTC. The encoded protein is CASSLRAGDGYTF.

The gene calls are TRBV28 and TRBJ2-7; TRBD1 matches 11 bases. The CDR3 extends over 15 amino acids. After removal of 6 bases from V and 3 bases from J, the junction contained 7 bases not matched to a gene. In germline, CDR1 is MDHEN, CDR2 SYDVKM. CDR3 region: CASSGLGTGGYEQYF. In DNA form, the CDR3 reads TGTGCCAGCAGCGGCCTCGGGACAGGGGGCTACGAGCAGTACTTC.

The J gene is TRBJ1-5, the V gene TRBV19; D gene unclear. Deletions cut 5 bases from V and 1 base from J, with 15 bases between. The germline CDR1 and CDR2 sequences are LNHDA and SQIVND (reference sequence). The CDR3 is made up of 16 amino acids. The CDR3 here is CASSVLGPGSNQPQHF. DNA for the CDR3: TGTGCCAGTAGTGTCCTCGGACCGGGAAGCAATCAGCCCCAGCATTTT.

The chain has TRBV5-6 and TRBJ1-2; tentatively, D is TRBD1 (5 bases). The CDR3 contains 12 residues. Trimming took 1 base from V and 8 from J, leaving 9 bases between them. Germline CDR1 reads SGHDT; CDR2 reads YYEEEE. In nucleotides, the CDR3 is TGTGCCAGCAGCTTGAAGGGGCAAGGCTACACCTTC. This gives the protein CASSLKGQGYTF.

This sequence joins TRBV5-1 and TRBJ2-5, with TRBD2 matching 10 bases. From germline, CDR1 is SGHRS and CDR2 YFSETQ. The CDR3 runs 15 residues. The ends lost 2 bases at V and 5 bases at J; junction bases unmatched: 6. CDR3 nucleotide sequence: TGCGCCAGCAGCTTTCTAGCGGGAGTCGGGGAGACCCAGTACTTC. It translates to CASSFLAGVGETQYF.

This clone is medium-sized in the sample. This chain links TRBV2 with TRBJ1-5, with 12 bases fitting TRBD1. The length of the CDR3 is 15 residues. The germline V gene encodes CDR1 SNHLY and CDR2 FYNNEI. V gave up 5 bases and J gave up 6 bases; unmatched junction bases: 5. The CDR3 region is CASSKGQGAGQPQHF. CDR3 nucleotides: TGTGCCAGCAGTAAGGGACAGGGGGCCGGTCAGCCCCAGCATTTT.

The CDR3 nucleotides read TGTGCCAGCAGTCTCTCGGGATCGGCTAACTATGGCTACACCTTC. Translating it yields CASSLSGSANYGYTF. The chain combines TRBV25-1 with TRBJ1-2; the D is unclear. CDR1 is MGHDK and CDR2 is SYGVNS in the germline V gene. The CDR3 length is 15 residues. The V gene lost 5 bases and the J gene lost 0 bases, with 13 bases spanning the gap.

The chain employs TRBV28 and TRBJ2-3, with D tentatively TRBD2 (5 bases). Germline CDR1 reads MDHEN; CDR2 reads SYDVKM. This CDR3 region has 17 residues. V lost 4 bases, J lost 5 bases, and 22 bases lay in between. Written as DNA, the CDR3 is TGTGCCAGCAGTTCAGTAGTGAGCGCTCTACGGGGAGATACGCAGTATTTT. This gives the protein CASSSVVSALRGDTQYF.

V is TRBV5-3 and J is TRBJ1-5; no reliable D call. TRBV5-3 is an ORF for which the function is uncertain. CDR3 size: 10 residues. V was clipped by 0 bases and J by 13 bases, with 5 bases between them. The CDR3 bases are TGTGCCAGAAGCTTGGGGGCACAGCATTTT. Translating gives CARSLGAQHF.

The V and J genes are TRBV30 and TRBJ1-5, with D hard to call. The CDR3 extends over 15 amino acids. V was trimmed by 3 bases and J by 6 bases, leaving 18 bases between them. Germline CDR1 is GTSNPN and CDR2 is SVGIG (reference sequence). This chain's CDR3 is CAWSHAIRSGQPQHF. CDR3 nucleotides: TGTGCCTGGAGCCACGCGATAAGATCGGGTCAGCCCCAGCATTTT.

As regards this clone: Compared with germline, one end of the junction differs, possibly owing to a read error. The V and J genes are TRBV30 and TRBJ1-1; no firm D call. The CDR3 is 13 amino acids. CDR1 and CDR2 from the germline V gene are GTSNPN and SVGIG (reference sequence). Written as DNA, the CDR3 is TGTGCCCGGAGTGTGAGGTTCGACACTGAAGCTTTCTTT. Protein: CARSVRFDTEAFF.

This chain links TRBV4-1 with TRBJ2-7, with D possibly matching TRBD1 (6 bases). CDR3 length: 15 amino acids. V was pared by 1 base and J by 2 bases, with 12 bases between. Germline V lookup: CDR1 MGHRA, CDR2 YSYEKL. CDR3 in amino acids: CASSQGAGDAYEQYF. In DNA form, the CDR3 reads TGCGCCAGCAGCCAAGGGGCAGGGGACGCCTACGAGCAGTACTTC.

J is TRBJ1-1 and V is TRBV30; a weak D match, TRBD1 (5 bases). The CDR3 is 13 amino acids. V was trimmed by 1 base and J by 5 bases, leaving 11 bases between them. Germline V gene sequence: CDR1 GTSNPN, CDR2 SVGIG (reference sequence). The chain's CDR3 is CAWSGRVDTEAFF. The CDR3 DNA is TGTGCCTGGAGTGGCAGGGTGGATACTGAAGCTTTCTTT. Full variable domain (rest looked up from reference TRBV30 and TRBJ1-1): SQTIHQWPATLVQPVGSPLSLECTVEGTSNPNLYWYRQAAGRGLQLLFYSVGIGQISSEVPQNLSASRPQDRQFILSSKKLLLSDSGFYLCAWSGRVDTEAFFGQGTRLTVV.

The chain combines TRBV21-1 with TRBJ2-2; the listed D gene, TRBD2, was not tested against the DNA. TRBV21-1 has pseudogene status. This CDR3 contains 17 residues. The DNA of the CDR3 is TGTGCCAGCAGTTCCGCCGGGACTAGCGTTGGAACCGGGGAGCTGTTTTTT. Translated: CASSSAGTSVGTGELFF.

The chain combines TRBV2 with TRBJ2-1, with 8 bases lining up with TRBD2. After removal of 2 bases from V and 6 bases from J, the junction contained 3 bases not matched to a gene. There are 14 residues in the CDR3. Germline-derived CDR1 and CDR2 are SNHLY and FYNNEI. CDR3: CASSELAGRNEQFF. The CDR3, as DNA: TGTGCCAGCAGTGAACTAGCGGGCCGCAATGAGCAGTTCTTC.

The chain carries TRBV7-2 and TRBJ1-4; no definite D call. CDR1 SGHTA and CDR2 FQGNSA come from the germline V gene. The ends were cut back, 4 bases at V and 4 bases at J, with 10 bases in the middle. This CDR3 has 14 amino acids. The CDR3 reads CASSSQNFNEKLFF. For the CDR3, the DNA is TGTGCCAGCAGCTCACAGAACTTTAATGAAAAACTGTTTTTT.

The chain couples TRBV7-9 to TRBJ2-4; 13 bases line up with TRBD2. V lost 1 base and J lost 6; bases outside the gene matches: 3. The CDR3 sequence is 16 residues long. Germline-derived CDR1 and CDR2 are SEHNR and FQNEAQ (reference sequence). CDR3 sequence: CASSLGTSGSGNIQYF. Here the CDR3 DNA reads TGTGCCAGCAGCTTAGGGACTAGCGGGAGCGGAAACATTCAGTACTTC.

The genes are TRBV6-5 and TRBJ2-7; 10 positions agree with TRBD1. CDR3 length: 15 amino acids. The germline V gene has CDR1 MNHEY and CDR2 SVGAGI. Trimming at V came to 2 bases and at J to 6 bases, leaving 7 bases not matched to a gene. DNA of the CDR3: TGTGCCAGCAGTTACGTTGGGACAGGGGAAGGCGAGCAGTACTTC. Amino acids: CASSYVGTGEGEQYF.

This chain uses TRBV4-1 with TRBJ1-4; 11 bases agree with TRBD1. Germline CDR1 is MGHRA and CDR2 is YSYEKL. Trimming took 1 base from V and 3 from J; bases not matched to a gene: 13. The CDR3 length is 20 residues. The CDR3 DNA follows: TGCGCCAGCAGCCAAGCGGGACAGGGGGTCGGCGAGGGGGCTAATGAAAAACTGTTTTTT. This translates into CASSQAGQGVGEGANEKLFF.

This sequence joins TRBV19 and TRBJ2-1; 10 bases align to TRBD1. Per germline, CDR1 LNHDA and CDR2 SQIVND (reference sequence). V was pared by 5 bases and J by 2 bases, with 9 bases of the junction left unmatched. CDR3 size: 17 residues. CDR3 in DNA: TGTGCCAGTAGTCCAGAGTCCGGGACAGGGGCCTACAATGAGCAGTTCTTC. Its translation: CASSPESGTGAYNEQFF.

This clone was counted once. The gene calls are TRBV11-3 and TRBJ2-1; perhaps TRBD2 as D (5 bases). The V gene's germline CDR1 is SGHNT and CDR2 YENEEA. V was trimmed by 0 bases and J by 10 bases, leaving 10 bases between them. CDR3 length equals 13 residues. Here the CDR3 DNA reads TGTGCCAGCAGCTTAGAGGAAGCGGCAGAGCAGTTCTTC. It specifies CASSLEEAAEQFF.

The chain couples TRBV30 to TRBJ2-7; 7 bases fit TRBD1. The CDR3 length is 13 residues. The J segment lost 6 bases and the V segment lost 0 bases, leaving 5 bases of the junction unmatched. Per germline, CDR1 GTSNPN and CDR2 SVGIG (reference sequence). CDR3 protein: CAWSVRGGLEQYF. The CDR3, as DNA: TGTGCCTGGAGTGTTAGAGGGGGCCTCGAGCAGTACTTC.

V usage is TRBV27 and J usage is TRBJ2-3; possible D gene TRBD1, 5 bases. This CDR3 is built from 15 residues. The germline V gene has CDR1 MNHEY and CDR2 SMNVEV (reference sequence). The germline V and J ends were trimmed by 4 bases and 1 base, with 12 bases remaining between them. CDR3 sequence: CASSSRQTGTDTQYF. The CDR3 DNA reads as TGTGCCAGCAGTTCAAGACAGACTGGCACAGATACGCAGTATTTT.